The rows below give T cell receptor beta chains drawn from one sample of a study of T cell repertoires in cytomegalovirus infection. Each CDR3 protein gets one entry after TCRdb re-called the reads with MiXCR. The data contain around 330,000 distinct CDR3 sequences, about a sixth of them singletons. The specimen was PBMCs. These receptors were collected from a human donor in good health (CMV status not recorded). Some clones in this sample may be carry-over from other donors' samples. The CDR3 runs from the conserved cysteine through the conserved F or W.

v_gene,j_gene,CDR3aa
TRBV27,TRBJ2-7,CASSSRAPPYEQYF
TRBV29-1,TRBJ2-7,CSVPGGLGEQYF
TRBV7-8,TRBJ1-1,CASSFRDRGEAFF
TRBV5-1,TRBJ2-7,CASSSISGQDYEQYF
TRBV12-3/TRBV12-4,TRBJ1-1,CASREVDGTEAFF
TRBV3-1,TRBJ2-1,CASSQGTSGGGYNEQFF
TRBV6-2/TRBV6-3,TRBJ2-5,CASSSSGGPGTQYF
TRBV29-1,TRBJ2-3,CSASKAGASTDTQYF
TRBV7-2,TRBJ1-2,CASSPDREGGYTF
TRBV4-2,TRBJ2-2,CASSQEPSAGELFF
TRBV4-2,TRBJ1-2,CASSPRDRVFYGYTF
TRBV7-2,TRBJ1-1,CASSPEYRKGIEAFF
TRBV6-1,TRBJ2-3,CASTSVGDTQYF
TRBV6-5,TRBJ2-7,CASSYMDRDYEQYF
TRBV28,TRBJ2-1,CASSLLTSGSYNEQFF
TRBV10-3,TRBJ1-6,CAISESSTGGDSPLHF
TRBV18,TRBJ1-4,CASSLNVGGENEKLFF
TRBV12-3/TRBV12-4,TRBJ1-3,CASSLTGFSGNTIYF
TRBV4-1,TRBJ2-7,CASSQDPGTPYEQYF
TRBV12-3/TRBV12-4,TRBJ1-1,CASSPQGMNTEAFF
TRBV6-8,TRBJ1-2,CASTRDREFYGYTF
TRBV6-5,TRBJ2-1,CASSYSTGIYEQFF
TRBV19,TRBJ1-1,CASSIGAGGEAFF
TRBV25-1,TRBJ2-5,CASSDGLAGHQETQYF
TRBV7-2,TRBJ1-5,CASSLGDSRQGPQHF
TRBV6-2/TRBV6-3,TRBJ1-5,CASSYSRFTGSGQPQHF
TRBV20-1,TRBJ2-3,CSAREVAGANTDTQYF
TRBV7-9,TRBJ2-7,CASSQTGYEQYF
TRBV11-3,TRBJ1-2,CASSLDTTGLTF
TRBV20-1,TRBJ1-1,CSVPPQGLTEAFF
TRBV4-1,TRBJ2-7,CASSQPKGGPYEQYF
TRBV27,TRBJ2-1,CASSLGRDISYNEQFF
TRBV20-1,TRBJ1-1,CSARDPRGSDTEAFF
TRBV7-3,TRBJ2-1,CASSKGRISNEQFF
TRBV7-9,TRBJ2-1,CASSLVGGKAYNEQFF
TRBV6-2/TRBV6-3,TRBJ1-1,CASGQGHSTNTEAFF
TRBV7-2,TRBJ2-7,CASSSDVREQYF
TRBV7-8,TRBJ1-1,CASSFGEMNTEAFF